The next 7 T cell receptor beta chains were all read from a single sample in a study of shared clonotypes between healthy human individuals. Some clones are missing from TCRdb's copy, which holds only in-frame ones; the method was immunoSEQ multiplex PCR. This repertoire shows 1.5 million to 1.9 million clones, 95% to 99% found once; its top ten account for about 0.45%. Input material: naive CD4+ T cells sorted from blood. Specified subset: CD45RA+ positively selected. Receptor source: a man aged 25-45 years in good health.

V is TRBV25-1 and J is TRBJ2-3; 9 bases are a match to TRBD2. Losses at the gene ends were 4 bases for V and 5 bases for J; bases not matched to a gene: 4. CDR3 length: 14 amino acids. CDR1 and CDR2 from the germline V gene are MGHDK and SYGVNS. CDR3 sequence (DNA): TGTGCCAGCAGTGGACTAGCGGCGGGAGATACGCAGTATTTT. Encoded protein: CASSGLAAGDTQYF. The complete variable domain, with remaining parts taken from reference TRBV25-1 and TRBJ2-3, reads EADIYQTPRYLVIGTGKKITLECSQTMGHDKMYWYQQDPGMELHLIHYSYGVNSTEKGDLSSESTVSRIRTEHFPLTLESARPSHTSQYLCASSGLAAGDTQYFGPGTRLTVL.

The genes are TRBV2 and TRBJ2-7; 12 bases agree with TRBD2. Unmatched junction bases numbered 6, after V lost 11 bases and J lost 4 bases. The CDR3 consists of 13 residues. Germline V lookup: CDR1 SNHLY, CDR2 FYNNEI. The CDR3 here is CAGRLAGVYEQYF. The CDR3 region has the DNA TGTGCCGGTAGACTAGCGGGAGTTTACGAGCAGTACTTC.

About this clone: This CDR3 is also generated by other DNA sequences in the sample. CDR3 bases: TGTGCCACCAGCAGAGTAAGGGGCGATCAGCCCCAGCATTTT. This sequence encodes CATSRVRGDQPQHF. This chain connects TRBV15 to TRBJ1-5; TRBD1 might be the D (5 bases). Between the trimmed V and J ends, which lost 1 base and 5 bases, there was a span of 9 bases. Germline V lookup: CDR1 LNHNV, CDR2 YYDKDF (reference sequence). This CDR3 has 14 amino acids.

The chain uses TRBV9 and TRBJ2-1; D remains ambiguous. This CDR3 spans 14 amino acids. V shed 1 base and J shed 3 bases, with 8 bases lying between them. The germline V gene encodes CDR1 SGDLS and CDR2 YYNGEE. CDR3 protein: CASSVQGNYNEQFF. The CDR3, as DNA: TGTGCCAGCAGCGTACAAGGGAACTACAATGAGCAGTTCTTC.

The chain is built from TRBV5-4 and TRBJ2-3, with 8 bases fitting TRBD2. Unmatched junction bases numbered 10, after V lost 4 bases and J lost 3 bases. Germline CDR1 reads SGHNT; CDR2 reads YYREEE (reference sequence). The CDR3 totals 16 residues. CDR3 bases: TGTGCCAGCAGCCCCAAACTAGCGGCCAAAACAGATACGCAGTATTTT. Amino acid sequence: CASSPKLAAKTDTQYF.

Here the CDR3 DNA reads TGCGCCAGCAGCCTATCCGGGACTAGCGGATTCTCTGGGGCCAACGTCCTGACTTTC. As protein: CASSLSGTSGFSGANVLTF. The V gene is TRBV4-1, the J gene TRBJ2-6; TRBD2 aligns across 11 bases. The CDR3 sequence is 19 residues long. The V gene's germline CDR1 is MGHRA and CDR2 YSYEKL. The V and J ends lost 4 bases and 0 bases, in that order; junction bases with no gene match: 8.

V gene TRBV2 combines with J gene TRBJ1-2; weak D call: TRBD1 (5 bases). CDR1 is SNHLY, CDR2 FYNNEI, per germline. The CDR3 loop spans 14 amino acids. Trimming left V 2 bases short and J 4 bases short, with 11 bases between. This CDR3 reads CASSEIGGGYGYTF. In nucleotides, the CDR3 is TGTGCCAGCAGTGAAATTGGGGGAGGCTATGGCTACACCTTC.